Below are 14 T cell receptor beta chains sequenced from a single sample in a study of blood T cell repertoires in COVID-19. Repertoires were generated with immunoSEQ multiplex PCR, while TCRdb's copy carries only in-frame clones and drops some. Of 200,000 or so clones listed, 65% to 85% were seen once; the top ten hold roughly 7%. Sequencing used PBMCs or T cells enriched from blood (not recorded which). Receptor source: a man between 40 and 49 years old who had recovered from COVID-19.

This clone turned up a few times. This chain joins TRBV27 and TRBJ1-5; a weak D match, TRBD1 (6 bases). Germline CDR1 is MNHEY and CDR2 is SMNVEV (reference sequence). The CDR3 extends over 16 amino acids. V was pared by 6 bases and J by 0 bases, with 15 bases between. In nucleotides, the CDR3 is TGTGCCAGCAGCCGGACAGTCGACCTTAGCAATCAGCCCCAGCATTTT. This sequence encodes CASSRTVDLSNQPQHF.

The V and J genes are TRBV6-5 and TRBJ1-3, with D uncertain. V dropped 4 bases and J dropped 0 bases, with 10 bases sitting between them. The germline gives CDR1 MNHEY, CDR2 SVGAGI. The CDR3 totals 15 residues. CDR3 nucleotide sequence: TGTGCCAGCAGTTCCCAACACCTCTCTGGAAACACCATATATTTT. It specifies CASSSQHLSGNTIYF.

V and J are TRBV2 and TRBJ2-5; D may be TRBD2 (6 bases). The CDR3 is 15 amino acids. Germline V gene data show CDR1 as SNHLY and CDR2 as FYNNEI. Trimming stripped 0 bases from V and 3 bases from J, with 11 bases between. The CDR3 coding sequence is TGTGCCAGCAGTGAAGCTACGCGGGGAGAAGAGACCCAGTACTTC. It specifies CASSEATRGEETQYF.

This chain joins TRBV7-9 and TRBJ1-2; possibly TRBD1 for D (6 bases). Trimming took 6 bases from V and 6 from J, leaving 14 bases between them. This CDR3 comprises 13 residues. Germline V CDR1 and CDR2: SEHNR, FQNEAQ (reference sequence). This CDR3 is CASRKDSVHGYTF. The CDR3 DNA reads TGTGCCAGCAGGAAGGACAGCGTTCATGGCTACACCTTC. Full variable domain (outside the CDR3, taken from reference TRBV7-9 and TRBJ1-2): DTGVSQNPRHKITKRGQNVTFRCDPISEHNRLYWYRQTLGQGPEFLTYFQNEAQLEKSRLLSDRFSAERPKGSFSTLEIQRTEQGDSAMYLCASRKDSVHGYTFGSGTRLTVV.

V gene TRBV24-1 combines with J gene TRBJ2-1; perhaps TRBD2 as D (6 bases). This CDR3 region has 17 residues. Per the germline V gene, CDR1 is KGHDR and CDR2 is SFDVKD. V lost 3 bases and J 1 base, leaving 15 bases between the germline ends. The CDR3 DNA follows: TGTGCCACCAGTGATGGGGGACTCTTCCAATCCTACAATGAGCAGTTCTTC. Its protein is CATSDGGLFQSYNEQFF.

V is TRBV10-2 and J is TRBJ2-2; 8 nucleotides agree with TRBD2. From germline, CDR1 is WSHSY and CDR2 SAAADI. The J segment lost 3 bases and the V segment lost 4 bases, leaving 1 base of the junction unmatched. CDR3 length: 14 amino acids. The CDR3 nucleotides read TGCGCCAGCAGTGCCGGGAGGGACACCGGGGAGCTGTTTTTT. This translates into CASSAGRDTGELFF.

The rearrangement joins TRBV6-5 to TRBJ1-5; D is possibly TRBD1 (5 bases). The V gene's germline CDR1 is MNHEY and CDR2 SVGAGI. Trimming cost V 7 bases and J 4 bases, with 11 bases left between them. The length of the CDR3 is 13 residues. CDR3 residues: CASMGTNNQPQHF. The CDR3 coding sequence is TGTGCCAGCATGGGGACTAATAATCAGCCCCAGCATTTT.

The rearrangement links TRBV11-2 to TRBJ1-6; 7 nucleotides agree with TRBD1. CDR3 length equals 14 residues. CDR1 is SGHAT and CDR2 is FQNNGV in the germline V gene. The V gene end was trimmed by 3 bases and the J gene end by 7 bases; junction bases not matched to a gene: 3. CDR3 sequence: CASSLGQKNSPLHF. The CDR3 nucleotides are TGTGCCAGCAGCTTGGGACAGAAAAATTCACCCCTCCACTTT.

This chain connects TRBV18 to TRBJ2-7; D might be TRBD1 (5 bases). V shed 5 bases and J shed 2 bases, with 19 bases lying between them. Germline V lookup: CDR1 KGHSH, CDR2 LQKENI. This CDR3 contains 16 residues. The CDR3 here is CASSFRSPDIPYEQYF. In DNA, the CDR3 is TGTGCCAGCTCATTCCGGAGCCCGGACATTCCCTACGAGCAGTACTTC.

The chain combines TRBV18 with TRBJ1-4; the D gene is possibly TRBD1 (6 bases). Trimming left V 6 bases short and J 0 bases short, with 11 bases between. CDR3 length: 15 amino acids. Per the germline V gene, CDR1 is KGHSH and CDR2 is LQKENI. CDR3 sequence: CASSLNRATNEKLFF. CDR3 nucleotide sequence: TGTGCCAGCTCGCTTAACAGGGCAACTAATGAAAAACTGTTTTTT.

The V call is TRBV3-1 (or the pseudogene TRBV3-2), the J call TRBJ1-4, with D tentatively TRBD1 (6 bases). The germline V gene has CDR1 LGHDT and CDR2 YNNKEL (reference sequence). Between the trimmed V and J ends, which lost 6 bases and 7 bases, there was a span of 18 bases. The CDR3 extends over 15 amino acids. CDR3 sequence reads: CASSERGGIGEKLFF. DNA for the CDR3: TGTGCCAGCAGTGAACGAGGGGGAATAGGTGAAAAACTGTTTTTT.

This chain connects TRBV7-2 to TRBJ1-5, with D unresolved. In germline, CDR1 is SGHTA, CDR2 FQGNSA. Trimming pared 5 bases from V and 6 bases from J, leaving 14 bases between. This CDR3 comprises 14 residues. CDR3 protein: CASSRVGVTQPQHF. CDR3 nucleotide sequence: TGTGCCAGCAGCCGGGTGGGTGTGACTCAGCCCCAGCATTTT.

V and J are TRBV30 and TRBJ1-2, with D hard to call. V was shortened by 3 bases and J by 10 bases, with 15 bases between the two germline ends. There are 12 residues in the CDR3. Germline CDR1 reads GTSNPN; CDR2 reads SVGIG (reference sequence). CDR3 loop: CAWSTPPQAYTF. In nucleotides, the CDR3 is TGTGCCTGGAGCACCCCCCCGCAGGCCTACACCTTC.

The chain joins TRBV4-3 to TRBJ1-2, with 8 bases fitting TRBD1. Per the germline V gene, CDR1 is LGHNA and CDR2 is YSLEER. Trimming cost V 0 bases and J 9 bases; bases outside gene matches: 12. The CDR3 has 16 amino acids. The CDR3, as DNA: TGCGCCAGCAGCCAAGATCGGACAGGGCTCTTGAGAAGCTACACCTTC. Protein sequence: CASSQDRTGLLRSYTF.